This is a list of T cell receptor beta chains from one sample in a study of T cell changes during pregnancy in multiple sclerosis. Clones were sequenced by immunoSEQ multiplex PCR, and TCRdb holds only the in-frame ones, with some missing. Among tens of thousands of clones listed, roughly 95% were seen once. The sequencing here drew on CD8+ T cells from peripheral blood mononuclear cells, taken after pregnancy. The receptors come from a female donor with multiple sclerosis, enrolled in a pregnancy study. Each CDR3 is given with its conserved first and last residue. A D gene is named only where the DNA matches it firmly.

TRBJ2-6	NA	15	TRBV10-3	TGTGCCATCAATCACAGGTTGGGGGGGGCCAACGTCCTGACTTTC	CAINHRLGGANVLTF
TRBJ2-7	NA	17	TRBV2	TGTGCCACCAAGGGGACCTCTCTACGGATAGCGGCCTACGAGCAGTACTTC	CATKGTSLRIAAYEQYF
TRBJ2-7	TRBD1	14	TRBV19	TGTGCCAGTAGTTCCGGGACAGGGGGCTACGAGCAGTACTTC	CASSSGTGGYEQYF
TRBJ2-3	TRBD1	15	TRBV9	TGTGCCAGCAGCGTAGAGGCAGGGGGCCTCGATACGCAGTATTTT	CASSVEAGGLDTQYF
TRBJ1-6	TRBD1	17	TRBV4-1	TGCGCCAGCAGCCAAGAATTGGGACAGGGGTATAATTCACCCCTCCACTTT	CASSQELGQGYNSPLHF
TRBJ2-3	TRBD2	17	TRBV4-2	TGTGCCAGCAGCCAACTCGGGGGTAGCGGGGGCACAGATACGCAGTATTTT	CASSQLGGSGGTDTQYF
TRBJ2-7	NA	14	TRBV27	TGTGCCAGCAGTTTATCGACGGGACTCTACGAGCAGTACTTC	CASSLSTGLYEQYF
TRBJ1-2	TRBD1	17	TRBV7-9	TGTGCCAGCAGCTCGGGACAGGAGGGATGGGATTCCTATGGCTACACCTTC	CASSSGQEGWDSYGYTF
TRBJ2-1	TRBD2	16	TRBV7-9	TGTGCCAGCAGCCCGGAGACTAGCGGGAGGGCCGATGAGCAGTTCTTC	CASSPETSGRADEQFF
TRBJ1-1	NA	16	TRBV27	TGTGCCAGCAGTCCCGAAATACTCAAGCTGAACACTGAAGCTTTCTTT	CASSPEILKLNTEAFF
TRBJ2-7	NA	15	TRBV4-2	TGTGCCAGCAGCCAAGAAGGATGGGCAGCCTACGAGCAGTACTTC	CASSQEGWAAYEQYF
TRBJ2-2	TRBD1	15	TRBV19	TGTGCCACTCTAGCCCGGGACAGGGTTCCCGGGGAGCTGTTTTTT	CATLARDRVPGELFF
TRBJ2-5	NA	15	TRBV28	TGTGCCAGCAGTTTACAGGGCCGGATTGAGGAGACCCAGTACTTC	CASSLQGRIEETQYF
TRBJ1-2	NA	17	TRBV25-1	TGTGCCAGCAGAGGGACAAGGGCCGTCGGGAAAACCTATGGCTACACCTTC	CASRGTRAVGKTYGYTF
TRBJ1-5	TRBD1	15	TRBV28	TGTGCCAGCAGTTCTTCTTCAGGGGGTGAACAGCCCCAGCATTTT	CASSSSSGGEQPQHF
TRBJ1-5	NA	14	TRBV27	TGTGCCAGCAGTTTATACAGGGCCGGTCAGCCCCAGCATTTT	CASSLYRAGQPQHF
TRBJ2-2	NA	13	TRBV6-4	TGTGCCAGCAGTGATAAAAACACCGGGGAGCTGTTTTTT	CASSDKNTGELFF
TRBJ2-7	TRBD1	14	TRBV11-2	TGTGCCAGCAGCCCGGGGACAGCCCAGGGCGAGCAGTACTTC	CASSPGTAQGEQYF
TRBJ2-5	TRBD1	15	TRBV5-1	TGCGCCAGCAGCCAGGGACAGGTACTCCAAGAGACCCAGTACTTC	CASSQGQVLQETQYF
TRBJ1-1	NA	12	TRBV5-1	TGCGCCAGTAGGACTGACCACACTGAAGCTTTCTTT	CASRTDHTEAFF
TRBJ2-1	TRBD2	16	TRBV12-5	TGTGCTAGTGGACCCCCAAGCGCGGGAGGGGACAATGAGCAGTTCTTC	CASGPPSAGGDNEQFF
TRBJ2-7	NA	14	TRBV11-2	TGTGCCAGCAGCTTAAGCGGACTCACCTACGAGCAGTACTTC	CASSLSGLTYEQYF
TRBJ1-1	NA	14	TRBV10-1	TGCGCCAGCAGTGTAGGGGGACCGAACACTGAAGCTTTCTTT	CASSVGGPNTEAFF
TRBJ1-2	NA	16	TRBV4-2	TGTGCCAGCAGCCAAGATTGGGGAGACCGGACTTATGGCTACACCTTC	CASSQDWGDRTYGYTF
TRBJ2-7	NA	12	TRBV5-1	TGCGCCAGCCGGGATTCAATCTACGAGCAGTACTTC	CASRDSIYEQYF
TRBJ2-7	TRBD2	16	TRBV19	TGTGCCAGTACTGCAGCGGGGGGCAGGGGCTCCTACGAGCAGTACTTC	CASTAAGGRGSYEQYF
TRBJ1-2	NA	14	TRBV7-9	TGTGCCAGCAGCGCCCCGGGGGTTAGCTATGGCTACACCTTC	CASSAPGVSYGYTF
TRBJ1-1	NA	13	TRBV11-2	TGTGCCAGCAGCTTAGGCGTTTACACTGAAGCTTTCTTT	CASSLGVYTEAFF
TRBJ2-7	NA	15	TRBV21-1	TGTGCCAGCAGTTCTCCGGGACAGGGAGTATCCGAGCAGTACTTC	CASSSPGQGVSEQYF
TRBJ1-3	TRBD1	15	TRBV9	TGTGCCAGCAGCTCCCGGGACAGCTCTGGAAACACCATATATTTT	CASSSRDSSGNTIYF
TRBJ1-3	NA	15	TRBV4-1	TGCGCCAGCAGCCAAGAGAGGGGGTTTGGAAACACCATATATTTT	CASSQERGFGNTIYF
TRBJ2-1	TRBD1	16	TRBV7-6	TGTGCCAGCAGCCATTCCGGGACAGGGTTCCTCAATGAGCAGTTCTTC	CASSHSGTGFLNEQFF
TRBJ2-1	NA	13	TRBV27	TGTGCCAGCAGTCCCTCGAGGAGGGTGGAGCAGTTCTTC	CASSPSRRVEQFF